This is a list of T cell receptor beta chains from one sample in a study of human T cells and chemical hapten exposure. Each CDR3 protein gets one entry after TCRdb re-called the RACE reads with MiXCR. The sample lists 70,000 to 100,000 distinct CDR3 sequences; about 6.8% were seen once. The input for sequencing was whole blood, taken in connection with sensitization to the hapten diphenylcyclopropenone (DPC). The receptor source for this set is a woman aged 25-40 years with alopecia areata. Some clones in this sample may be carry-over from other donors' samples. CDR3s include the opening cysteine and the closing phenylalanine or tryptophan. Fields, in order: CDR3 protein, V gene.

CASSVQGMNTEAFF	TRBV9
CASGLEGGQKLFF	TRBV12-5
CASSGQTRDRGRHNYGYTF	TRBV2
CSVAPRDRDEQYF	TRBV29-1
CASSLEGRRRTEAFF	TRBV12-3/TRBV12-4
CSARAANEKLFF	TRBV20-1
CASSERKEFINQPQHF	TRBV2
CSARLSRRGRYEQYF	TRBV20-1
CASSSNGGMNTEAFF	TRBV12-3/TRBV12-4
CASSTGRYNEQFF	TRBV19
CASSLDRVSAVSYEQYF	TRBV5-5
CSVEIRDRGEDGYTF	TRBV29-1
CASSGIMRGRDTQYF	TRBV9
CASGLSSFQGGDEQYF	TRBV12-5
CASSLFRPGANVLTF	TRBV11-3